Listed here are 6 T cell receptor beta chains from one sample, sequenced in a study of blood T cell repertoires in COVID-19. Profiling relied on immunoSEQ multiplex PCR, and the TCRdb table lists in-frame clones only, not all of them. There are fewer than 350,000 clones in the sample; approximately 80% occur only once, and around 2.9% lies in the top ten. Sequencing was carried out using peripheral blood. All receptors come from a woman between 55 and 75 years old with active or convalescent COVID-19.

V is TRBV15 and J is TRBJ2-7; D perhaps matches TRBD1 (5 bases). Per the germline V gene, CDR1 is LNHNV and CDR2 is YYDKDF (reference sequence). Deletions cut 3 bases from V and 2 bases from J, with 8 bases between. The CDR3 has 13 amino acids. The CDR3: CATSRDNPYEQYF. The CDR3 DNA reads as TGTGCCACCAGCAGGGACAATCCCTACGAGCAGTACTTC.

V and J are TRBV6-5 and TRBJ1-1; D is undetermined. The CDR3 has 14 amino acids. Germline CDR1 and CDR2: MNHEY and SVGAGI. V lost 0 bases and J 1 base, leaving 6 bases between the germline ends. The CDR3, as DNA: TGTGCCAGCAGTTACTCTCAGGAGAACACTGAAGCTTTCTTT. It codes for CASSYSQENTEAFF.

The J gene is TRBJ2-3, the V gene TRBV24-1; 10 nucleotides match TRBD2. The CDR3 totals 14 residues. V lost 9 bases to trimming and J lost 1 base; unmatched junction nucleotides: 3. Germline V gene sequence: CDR1 KGHDR, CDR2 SFDVKD. CDR3 nucleotides: TGTGCCACCGCAGGGACTAGCGGCACAGATACGCAGTATTTT. It encodes CATAGTSGTDTQYF.

The gene calls are TRBV6-5 and TRBJ1-2; TRBD1 matches 8 bases. J gave up 5 bases and V 0 bases, and 2 bases lay outside the gene matches. Germline CDR1 is MNHEY and CDR2 is SVGAGI. This CDR3 has 14 residues. The CDR3 loop reads CASSYSGQGYGYTF. The DNA for the CDR3 is TGTGCCAGCAGTTACTCCGGACAGGGTTATGGCTACACCTTC.

The genes are TRBV14 and TRBJ1-6; no reliable D call. This CDR3 spans 14 amino acids. Trimming cost V 4 bases and J 7 bases, with 11 bases left between them. CDR1 and CDR2 (germline): SGHDN, FVKESK. In DNA form, the CDR3 reads TGTGCCAGCAGCCGGGAGACACCGAATTCACCCCTCCACTTT. It codes for CASSRETPNSPLHF.

V and J are TRBV20-1 and TRBJ1-3, with D hard to call. The CDR3 contains 13 residues. Trimming took off 3 bases at V and 5 bases at J, with 11 bases between the two ends. Germline CDR1 and CDR2: DFQATT and SNEGSKA (reference sequence). The DNA of the CDR3 is TGCAGTGCTAGTCCGCGGCTCCGAAACACCATATATTTT. Its protein product is CSASPRLRNTIYF.